The following is a T cell receptor beta chain sequence with its context. The source of the sample is a study of identifying expanded T cells in peripheral blood. Looked up from germline, CDR1 is SGHTS and CDR2 is YDEGEE. The CDR3 spans 14 residues. V lost 4 bases and J lost 1; bases outside the gene matches: 5. Sequencing was performed with immunoSEQ multiplex PCR; in TCRdb, only in-frame clones are kept and a portion is missing. The top ten hold 15% to 20% of the sample, which has approximately 85,000 clones, about four fifths seen once. Sequencing was done on a sample of blood. The TCR comes from a person aged 18 to 69 in good health. The V call is TRBV5-8, the J call TRBJ2-7; 7 bases agree with TRBD1. The CDR3 DNA sequence: TGTGCCAGCAGCACCTGGACAGGATCCTACGAGCAGTACTTC. Translation gives CASSTWTGSYEQYF. Looking up the rest from reference TRBV5-8 and TRBJ2-7 gives the full variable domain: EAGVTQSPTHLIKTRGQQATLRCSPISGHTSVYWYQQALGLGLQFLLWYDEGEERNRGNFPPRFSGRQFPNYSSELNVNALELEDSALYLCASSTWTGSYEQYFGPGTRLTVT.